These 21 T cell receptor beta chains were all obtained from the same sample, sequenced in a study of blood T cell repertoires in COVID-19. Data came from immunoSEQ multiplex PCR; TCRdb stores just in-frame clones and leaves some out. The sample holds tens of thousands of clones, 80% to 90% seen once. The specimen was peripheral blood. Receptor source: a man aged 40-55 years with acute or convalescent COVID-19.

The chain joins TRBV5-1 to TRBJ1-2, with 7 positions matching TRBD1. Germline V lookup: CDR1 SGHRS, CDR2 YFSETQ. The CDR3 runs 15 residues. The ends lost 5 bases at V and 0 bases at J; junction bases unmatched: 7. CDR3 residues: CASRVRDSSNYGYTF. The CDR3 region has the DNA TGCGCCAGCAGAGTTCGGGACAGCTCTAACTATGGCTACACCTTC. The whole variable domain, remainder taken from reference TRBV5-1 and TRBJ1-2, is KAGVTQTPRYLIKTRGQQVTLSCSPISGHRSVSWYQQTPGQGLQFLFEYFSETQRNKGNFPGRFSGRQFSNSRSEMNVSTLELGDSALYLCASRVRDSSNYGYTFGSGTRLTVV.

This clone was observed a handful of times. The chain joins TRBV7-2 to TRBJ1-2, with D perhaps TRBD1 (5 bases). This CDR3 is 14 amino acids long. Trimming removed 1 base at V and 2 bases at J, with 8 bases between. Germline V CDR1 and CDR2: SGHTA, FQGNSA. The CDR3 reads CASSLGGANYGYTF. The CDR3 DNA sequence: TGTGCCAGCAGCTTAGGCGGGGCGAACTATGGCTACACCTTC.

The chain couples TRBV7-9 to TRBJ2-3, with D uncertain. Germline CDR1 SEHNR, CDR2 FQNEAQ (reference sequence). V lost 6 bases and J lost 5, with 9 bases in between. The CDR3 sequence is 12 residues long. CDR3 in DNA: TGTGCCAGCAGAGGAGTCAAAGATACGCAGTATTTT. Its protein product is CASRGVKDTQYF.

A few counts support this clone. The CDR3 is CSGGASFIYEQFF. Here the CDR3 DNA reads TGCAGTGGGGGGGCTAGTTTTATCTATGAGCAGTTCTTC. The chain carries TRBV29-1 and TRBJ2-1, with D possibly matching TRBD2 (7 bases). The CDR3 has 13 residues. Looked up from germline, CDR1 is SQVTM and CDR2 is ANQGSEA.

The chain combines TRBV3-1 (or the pseudogene TRBV3-2) with TRBJ1-1, with a tentative D call TRBD1 (5 bases). Trimming pared 0 bases from V and 0 bases from J, leaving 5 bases between. The CDR3 is 14 amino acids. In germline, CDR1 is LGHDT, CDR2 YNNKEL (reference sequence). The CDR3 region has the DNA TGTGCCAGCAGCCAAGACAGGGTGAACACTGAAGCTTTCTTT. It specifies CASSQDRVNTEAFF.

Remarks on this clone: At the DNA level, this CDR3 is encoded by other sequences in the same sample as well. This chain uses TRBV6-5 with TRBJ1-2; a possible D gene is TRBD1 (6 bases). The CDR3 has 12 amino acids. Germline-derived CDR1 and CDR2 are MNHEY and SVGAGI. V lost 6 bases and J 8 bases, leaving 13 bases between the germline ends. As DNA, the CDR3 is TGTGCCAGCAGCTCAGGGGAGCGAGGCTACACCTTC. Its protein product is CASSSGERGYTF.

The chain is built from TRBV3-1 (or the pseudogene TRBV3-2) and TRBJ2-7; 7 nucleotides align to TRBD1. CDR3 length: 15 residues. V shed 0 bases and J 4 bases; nucleotides not matched to a gene: 6. Germline-derived CDR1 and CDR2 are LGHDT and YNNKEL (reference sequence). DNA of the CDR3: TGTGCCAGCAGCCAAGATGGGACAGTACCTTACGAGCAGTACTTC. Translation: CASSQDGTVPYEQYF.

In DNA, the CDR3 is TGCGCCAGCAGCCCTGGGGGAGGGGGGGCCACCTACGAGCAGTACTTC. This codes for CASSPGGGGATYEQYF. The gene calls are TRBV4-3 and TRBJ2-7; weak D call: TRBD2 (7 bases). Germline V gives CDR1 LGHNA, CDR2 YSLEER. With 4 bases removed from V and 2 bases from J, the gap between germline ends came to 18 bases. The length of the CDR3 is 16 residues.

The rearrangement links TRBV28 to TRBJ2-7; D is undetermined. The CDR3 totals 12 residues. Germline V gene sequence: CDR1 MDHEN, CDR2 SYDVKM. V was shortened by 6 bases and J by 3 bases, with 9 bases between the two germline ends. CDR3 protein: CASSRSGYEQYF. Here the CDR3 DNA reads TGTGCCAGCAGCCGGTCGGGCTACGAGCAGTACTTC.

The genes are TRBV5-4 and TRBJ2-4, with 12 positions matching TRBD1. V trimming: 5 bases; J trimming: 8 bases; junction bases outside the gene matches: 11. The CDR3 totals 16 residues. CDR1 is SGHNT, CDR2 YYREEE, per germline (reference sequence). As DNA, the CDR3 is TGTGCCAGCAGACCGCCCCCGGGACAGGGGGCGGACATTCAGTACTTC. Protein product: CASRPPPGQGADIQYF.

This sequence joins TRBV5-6 and TRBJ2-5; 8 positions agree with TRBD1. The germline gives CDR1 SGHDT, CDR2 YYEEEE. The CDR3 has 14 amino acids. The J segment lost 5 bases and the V segment lost 3 bases, leaving 6 bases of the junction unmatched. The CDR3 DNA follows: TGTGCCAGCAGCTCAAGGGACAGGCGGGAGACCCAGTACTTC. It specifies CASSSRDRRETQYF.

CDR3 region: CASSKPSKGSNQPQHF. CDR3 nucleotide sequence: TGTGCCAGTAGTAAGCCCTCTAAGGGGAGCAATCAGCCCCAGCATTTT. J is TRBJ1-5 and V is TRBV19; TRBD1 might be the D (5 bases). CDR3 length equals 16 residues. Deletions cut 4 bases from V and 1 base from J, with 14 bases between. Per germline, CDR1 LNHDA and CDR2 SQIVND (reference sequence).

The genes are TRBV9 and TRBJ1-2; the D is unclear. The germline gives CDR1 SGDLS, CDR2 YYNGEE. Trimming took 0 bases from V and 8 from J, leaving 8 bases between them. The CDR3 is 12 residues long. The CDR3 sequence: CASSVGRGGYTF. In DNA, the CDR3 is TGTGCCAGCAGCGTAGGGCGGGGAGGCTACACCTTC. Supplemented by reference TRBV9 and TRBJ1-2, the full variable domain reads DSGVTQTPKHLITATGQRVTLRCSPRSGDLSVYWYQQSLDQGLQFLIQYYNGEERAKGNILERFSAQQFPDLHSELNLSSLELGDSALYFCASSVGRGGYTFGSGTRLTVV.

This clone occurred a few times. The V gene is TRBV10-3, the J gene TRBJ2-1; D is possibly TRBD2 (5 bases). V lost 10 bases to trimming and J lost 0 bases, with 7 bases between them. The CDR3 covers 12 residues. Germline loops: CDR1 ENHRY, CDR2 SYGVKD. The CDR3 protein is CATGVSYNEQFF. Here the CDR3 DNA reads TGTGCCACCGGGGTCTCCTACAATGAGCAGTTCTTC.

The chain couples TRBV3-1 (or the pseudogene TRBV3-2) to TRBJ2-2; D is undetermined. Trimming removed 2 bases from V and 7 bases from J, with 8 bases in between. CDR3 length: 13 amino acids. The germline gives CDR1 LGHDT, CDR2 YNNKEL (reference sequence). DNA of the CDR3: TGTGCCAGCAGCCAAAGGTGGAGCGGGGAGCTGTTTTTT. Translated, it gives CASSQRWSGELFF.

The chain joins TRBV9 to TRBJ2-6; 8 nucleotides agree with TRBD1. This CDR3 is built from 18 residues. The trim removed 0 bases at V and 0 bases at J, leaving 5 bases unmatched. Germline values: CDR1 SGDLS, CDR2 YYNGEE. CDR3 sequence: CASSVAGQAGSGANVLTF. DNA of the CDR3: TGTGCCAGCAGCGTAGCGGGACAGGCAGGCTCTGGGGCCAACGTCCTGACTTTC.

The chain is built from TRBV5-1 and TRBJ1-5; tentatively, D is TRBD1 (5 bases). The CDR3 consists of 15 residues. V lost 3 bases, J lost 6 bases, and 16 bases lay in between. CDR1 and CDR2 from the germline V gene are SGHRS and YFSETQ. CDR3 DNA: TGCGCCAGCAGCTCCGGGGCGTCGGGAGGTCAGCCCCAGCATTTT. Protein product: CASSSGASGGQPQHF.

J is TRBJ1-1 and V is TRBV6-5; TRBD1 might be the D (5 bases). The ends were cut back, 7 bases at V and 1 base at J, with 10 bases in the middle. Germline values: CDR1 MNHEY, CDR2 SVGAGI. The CDR3 is 13 residues long. The CDR3 here is CASKGFSNTEAFF. CDR3 DNA sequence: TGTGCCAGCAAGGGGTTTTCGAACACTGAAGCTTTCTTT.

The chain combines TRBV15 with TRBJ2-3, with TRBD2 identical over 9 bases. V lost 9 bases and J lost 0; bases outside the gene matches: 7. The germline V gene has CDR1 LNHNV and CDR2 YYDKDF (reference sequence). This CDR3 is built from 15 residues. This CDR3 reads CATGTSRGSTDTQYF. For the CDR3, the DNA is TGTGCCACGGGGACTAGCCGAGGGAGCACAGATACGCAGTATTTT.

J is TRBJ2-7 and V is TRBV7-8; possible D gene TRBD1, 5 bases. The CDR3 extends over 12 amino acids. Trimming took off 6 bases at V and 4 bases at J, with 10 bases between the two ends. Germline V gene sequence: CDR1 SGHVS, CDR2 FQNEAQ. CDR3 protein: CASSRQYYEQYF. The CDR3 DNA sequence: TGTGCCAGCAGTCGACAGTATTACGAGCAGTACTTC.

V and J are TRBV28 and TRBJ2-1, with TRBD1 identical over 9 bases. The trim removed 7 bases at V and 7 bases at J, leaving 8 bases unmatched. The CDR3 is 14 residues long. The germline V gene has CDR1 MDHEN and CDR2 SYDVKM. The DNA for the CDR3 is TGTGCCAGCAAGCGGACAGGGGAGCGAAATGAGCAGTTCTTC. Its translation is CASKRTGERNEQFF.